This TCR beta chain was retrieved from a study of T cell changes during pregnancy in multiple sclerosis. The data were produced by immunoSEQ multiplex PCR, yet TCRdb's version contains in-frame clones alone and is incomplete. The sample lists roughly 45,000 clones; roughly 90% were seen once. The V end lost 2 bases, the J end lost 4 bases, and 5 bases lay between the germline ends. Germline values: CDR1 LNHDA, CDR2 SQIVND (reference sequence). This CDR3 spans 12 amino acids. The chain couples TRBV19 to TRBJ1-2, with D uncertain. The source of this sequence is a female donor in good health, enrolled as a control in a pregnancy study. The sample consisted of peripheral blood, taken in the second trimester of pregnancy. CDR3 DNA: TGTGCCAGTAGTATACAGTCCTATGGCTACACCTTC. As protein: CASSIQSYGYTF.